These 13 T cell receptor gamma chains were all obtained from the same sample, sequenced in a study of gamma-delta T cells after stem cell transplantation. TCRdb re-called the RT-PCR reads through CATT. Of nearly 700 gamma-chain clones listed, roughly 11% are singletons. Sample: gamma-delta T cells. The origin of the receptors is a human donor. It is not recorded whose cells these are; they may come from a transplant donor.

In regard to this clone: This likely traces to a read error, being one base from a far larger clone. The gene calls are TRGV9 and TRGJ1 or TRGJ2. The CDR3 is 18 residues long. CDR1 and CDR2 from the germline V gene are GITISATS and ISYDGTV (reference sequence). V lost 2 bases, J lost 3 bases, and 19 bases stayed unmatched. As DNA, the CDR3 is TGTGCCTTGTGGGAGGCCTATCGCCGTGCCTTTAGTTATTATAAGAAACTCTTT. This encodes CALWEAYRRAFSYYKKLF.

This clone was counted a few times. The chain recombines TRGV9 with TRGJP. Germline CDR1 is GITISATS and CDR2 is ISYDGTV (reference sequence). After removal of 0 bases from V and 1 base from J, the junction contained 3 bases not matched to a gene. This CDR3 region has 18 residues. CDR3 DNA: TGTGCCTTGTGGGAGGTGCAGGGGCAAGAGTTGGGCAAAAAAATCAAGGTATTT. Translation gives CALWEVQGQELGKKIKVF.

Judged by abundance, this clone is large. CDR3 sequence reads: CALWEVSNTTGWFKIF. CDR3 in DNA: TGTGCCTTGTGGGAGGTTTCGAATACCACTGGTTGGTTCAAGATATTT. The chain is built from TRGV9 and TRGJP1. Trimming at V came to 1 base and at J to 0 bases, leaving 5 bases not matched to a gene. CDR1 is GITISATS, CDR2 ISYDGTV, per germline (reference sequence). This CDR3 is 16 amino acids long.

Note on this clone: Being one base from a much bigger clone, this may be a read error. The chain has TRGV9 and TRGJP. The CDR3 sequence is 16 residues long. The J segment lost 7 bases and the V segment lost 2 bases, leaving 5 bases of the junction unmatched. Germline V CDR1 and CDR2: GITISATS, ISYDGTV (reference sequence). The CDR3 DNA follows: TGTGCCTTGTGGGAGGCGAGGGAGTTGGGCAAAAAAATCAAGGTATTT. It codes for CALWEARELGKKIKVF.

This clone was counted between two and nine times. This same CDR3 is encoded by further DNA sequences in the sample. The chain joins TRGV9 to TRGJP. CDR1 GITISATS and CDR2 ISYDGTV come from the germline V gene (reference sequence). Trimming took 0 bases from V and 7 from J; bases not matched to a gene: 3. The CDR3 length is 16 residues. The CDR3 region is CALWEVYELGKKIKVF. The CDR3 bases are TGTGCCTTGTGGGAGGTGTACGAGTTGGGCAAAAAAATCAAGGTATTT.

This clone has just a few counts. CDR3: CALWEVRMGKKIKVF. In DNA form, the CDR3 reads TGTGCCTTGTGGGAGGTAAGGATGGGCAAAAAAATCAAGGTATTT. V is TRGV9 and J is TRGJP. With 1 base clipped from V and 11 bases from J, the junction kept 5 bases outside the gene matches. Germline CDR1 GITISATS, CDR2 ISYDGTV (reference sequence). The CDR3 contains 15 residues.

This clone was recorded a few times. With a much larger clone just one base away, this may be a read error. The chain combines TRGV9 with TRGJP. The germline gives CDR1 GITISATS, CDR2 ISYDGTV (reference sequence). The CDR3 loop spans 16 amino acids. V gave up 2 bases and J gave up 7 bases; unmatched junction bases: 5. The CDR3 DNA is TGTGCCTTGTGGGAGGAGAGGGAGTTGGGCAAAAAAATCAAGGTATTT. Translating it yields CALWEERELGKKIKVF.

In its sample, this clone was seen a few times. J is TRGJP and V is TRGV9. From germline, CDR1 is GITISATS and CDR2 ISYDGTV (reference sequence). The J segment lost 5 bases and the V segment lost 5 bases, leaving 6 bases of the junction unmatched. CDR3 length: 16 amino acids. CDR3 coding DNA: TGTGCCTTGTGGGGGGTAGAAGAGTTGGGCAAAAAAATCAAGGTATTT. It codes for CALWGVEELGKKIKVF.

About this clone itself: A much larger clone lies a single base off, so this may be a read error. This CDR3 is also generated by other DNA sequences in the sample. This sequence joins TRGV9 and TRGJP. This CDR3 has 18 residues. Germline CDR1 GITISATS, CDR2 ISYDGTV (reference sequence). The CDR3, as DNA: TGTGCCTTGTGGGAGGAGAACCGGCAAGAGCTGGGCAAAAAAATCAAGGTATTT. Amino acids: CALWEENRQELGKKIKVF.

This clone has a handful of counts. The chain employs TRGV8 and TRGJ1 or TRGJ2. J lost 0 bases, V lost 4 bases, and 0 bases had no gene match. The germline gives CDR1 VENAVY, CDR2 YDSYNSRV. The CDR3 consists of 12 residues. The CDR3 protein is CATWENYYKKLF. As DNA, the CDR3 is TGTGCCACCTGGGAGAATTATTATAAGAAACTCTTT.

This clone is categorized as hyperexpanded. Other DNA sequences of this sample code for an identical CDR3. V usage is TRGV9 and J usage is TRGJP. V shed 2 bases, J shed 4 bases, and the junction held 2 bases outside the gene matches. This CDR3 is built from 16 residues. CDR1 is GITISATS, CDR2 ISYDGTV, per germline (reference sequence). The CDR3 nucleotides read TGTGCCTTGTGGGAGGATCAAGAGTTGGGCAAAAAAATCAAGGTATTT. Its protein is CALWEDQELGKKIKVF.

This sequence joins TRGV9 and TRGJP. The CDR3 extends over 16 amino acids. Germline CDR1 GITISATS, CDR2 ISYDGTV (reference sequence). V gave up 0 bases and J gave up 9 bases; unmatched junction bases: 5. The CDR3 nucleotides read TGTGCCTTGTGGGAGGTGCTTTTGTTGGGCAAAAAAATCAAGGTATTT. Protein product: CALWEVLLLGKKIKVF.

The V and J genes are TRGV9 and TRGJ1 or TRGJ2. V was pared by 2 bases and J by 3 bases, with 7 bases of the junction left unmatched. This CDR3 has 14 amino acids. Looked up from germline, CDR1 is GITISATS and CDR2 is ISYDGTV (reference sequence). In DNA form, the CDR3 reads TGTGCCTTGTGGGAGGGGAATGCTTATTATAAGAAACTCTTT. It codes for CALWEGNAYYKKLF.